Shown below are 8 T cell receptor beta chains from a single sample sequenced in a study of shared clonotypes between healthy human individuals. Sequenced by immunoSEQ multiplex PCR; TCRdb stores in-frame clones only, minus some. The sample lists over 700,000 clones, roughly 72% seen once, with under 2% in the top ten. Sequenced sample: memory CD4+ T cells sorted from blood. Subset noted: CD45RA-negative fraction. These receptors all stem from a woman aged 25 to 39 in good health.

The CDR3 nucleotides are TGCGCCAGCAGCTACCGGGACCAGCTAGATACGCAGTATTTT. Translating gives CASSYRDQLDTQYF. This chain joins TRBV5-1 and TRBJ2-3, with D possibly being TRBD1 or TRBD2 (5 bases each). The V end lost 3 bases, the J end lost 5 bases, and 13 bases lay between the germline ends. The germline gives CDR1 SGHRS, CDR2 YFSETQ. The CDR3 length is 14 residues.

The chain carries TRBV28 and TRBJ1-5, with D tentatively TRBD1 (6 bases). Trimming left V 5 bases short and J 6 bases short, with 11 bases between. Looked up from germline, CDR1 is MDHEN and CDR2 is SYDVKM. The CDR3 is 13 residues long. CDR3 in amino acids: CASSLQGIQPQHF. The CDR3 bases are TGTGCCAGCAGTCTACAGGGTATTCAGCCCCAGCATTTT. Using reference TRBV28 and TRBJ1-5 for the parts outside the CDR3, the full variable domain is DVKVTQSSRYLVKRTGEKVFLECVQDMDHENMFWYRQDPGLGLRLIYFSYDVKMKEKGDIPEGYSVSREKKERFSLILESASTNQTSMYLCASSLQGIQPQHFGDGTRLSIL.

This chain joins TRBV15 and TRBJ1-4, with TRBD1 as a possible D gene (5 bases). The CDR3 runs to 18 residues. V lost 1 base to trimming and J lost 8 bases, with 23 bases between them. Germline CDR1 is LNHNV and CDR2 is YYDKDF (reference sequence). The CDR3 spells CATSRGTLQGRGKEKLFF. As DNA, the CDR3 is TGTGCCACCAGCAGAGGGACCCTCCAGGGTCGAGGAAAAGAAAAACTGTTTTTT.

In DNA form, the CDR3 reads TGTGCCAGCAGTTATGACAGAACGGGCACTGAAGCTTTCTTT. It specifies CASSYDRTGTEAFF. The chain joins TRBV7-3 to TRBJ1-1, with D possibly matching TRBD1 (5 bases). The CDR3 is made up of 14 amino acids. V was shortened by 6 bases and J by 4 bases, with 15 bases between the two germline ends. CDR1 SGHTA and CDR2 FQGTGA come from the germline V gene.

This clone was counted ten times or more. The rearrangement links TRBV7-7 to TRBJ2-3; D ambiguous. CDR1 and CDR2 (germline): SSHAT, FNYEAQ (reference sequence). Trimming removed 3 bases from V and 0 bases from J, with 10 bases in between. The CDR3 runs 15 residues. CDR3 protein: CASSFYPFSTDTQYF. The CDR3, as DNA: TGTGCCAGCAGCTTCTATCCCTTTAGCACAGATACGCAGTATTTT. Filled out from reference TRBV7-7 and TRBJ2-3, the complete variable domain reads GAGVSQSPRYKVTKRGQDVTLRCDPISSHATLYWYQQALGQGPEFLTYFNYEAQPDKSGLPSDRFSAERPEGSISTLTIQRTEQRDSAMYRCASSFYPFSTDTQYFGPGTRLTVL.

V is TRBV7-9 and J is TRBJ2-5; D perhaps matches TRBD1 (5 bases). V gave up 5 bases and J gave up 3 bases, with 10 bases separating them. The germline gives CDR1 SEHNR, CDR2 FQNEAQ (reference sequence). The CDR3 totals 13 residues. The CDR3 loop reads CASSPRQKETQYF. CDR3 coding DNA: TGTGCCAGCAGCCCCCGACAGAAAGAGACCCAGTACTTC.

The J gene is TRBJ2-7, the V gene TRBV30; D call uncertain. Germline V CDR1 and CDR2: GTSNPN, SVGIG (reference sequence). V dropped 4 bases and J dropped 4 bases, with 11 bases sitting between them. The CDR3 consists of 12 residues. Written as DNA, the CDR3 is TGTGCCTGGACCAAAGGACCTTACGAGCAGTACTTC. Translated, it gives CAWTKGPYEQYF. The variable domain in full, completed from reference TRBV30 and TRBJ2-7, reads SQTIHQWPATLVQPVGSPLSLECTVEGTSNPNLYWYRQAAGRGLQLLFYSVGIGQISSEVPQNLSASRPQDRQFILSSKKLLLSDSGFYLCAWTKGPYEQYFGPGTRLTVT.

This chain links TRBV7-9 with TRBJ1-4; D is ambiguous. V was clipped by 1 base and J by 6 bases, with 12 bases between them. Germline lookup yields CDR1 SEHNR and CDR2 FQNEAQ (reference sequence). The CDR3 contains 15 residues. This CDR3 reads CASSLGGHSDEKLFF. The CDR3 region has the DNA TGTGCCAGCAGCTTAGGTGGCCACTCGGATGAAAAACTGTTTTTT.